Listed below are T cell receptor beta chains from one sample, sequenced in a study of shared clonotypes between healthy human individuals. Here immunoSEQ multiplex PCR was the method, and the copy in TCRdb shows in-frame clones only, minus some. This repertoire shows more than 1 million clones, around 78% found once; its top ten account for 0.4% to 0.55%. Source material: memory CD4+ T cells from PBMCs. These receptors all stem from a man younger than 35 in good health. Some clones in this sample may be carry-over from other donors' samples. Each CDR3 is given with its conserved first and last residue. A D gene is named only where the DNA matches it firmly. The size field is filled for only some rows; it gives once, few, many or a size class.

-	TRBJ2-7	-	TRBV18	CASSQPGGEQYF	TGTGCCAGCTCACAGCCCGGCGGCGAGCAGTACTTC
-	TRBJ2-2	TRBD2	TRBV7-2	CASSSGTSGLSRHGELFF	TGTGCCAGCAGCTCTGGGACTAGCGGTCTAAGTAGGCACGGGGAGCTGTTTTTT
few	TRBJ1-2	-	TRBV5-4	CASSSRKVGDYGYTF	TGTGCCAGCAGCTCTAGGAAGGTGGGTGACTATGGCTACACCTTC
-	TRBJ1-4	TRBD1	TRBV5-1	CASRTGSRTNEKLFF	TGCGCCAGTCGGACAGGGTCTCGGACTAATGAAAAACTGTTTTTT
-	TRBJ2-3	-	TRBV2	CASSRDFYTDTQYF	TGTGCCAGCAGTCGGGACTTTTACACAGATACGCAGTATTTT
few	TRBJ1-2	-	TRBV4-2	CASSPTSRDGYTF	TGTGCCAGCAGCCCGACATCGAGGGATGGCTACACCTTC
-	TRBJ2-1	-	TRBV7-9	CASSLVGGGTGFNEQFF	TGTGCCAGCAGCTTAGTTGGGGGAGGCACGGGGTTCAATGAGCAGTTCTTC
-	TRBJ2-7	TRBD2	TRBV5-1	CASSLMQRENEQYF	TGCGCCAGCAGCTTGATGCAGCGGGAGAACGAGCAGTACTTC
-	TRBJ2-2	TRBD2	TRBV5-1	CASRGTINTGELFF	TGCGCCAGCAGAGGGACTATTAACACCGGGGAGCTGTTTTTT
-	TRBJ2-3	TRBD2	TRBV5-6	CASSLIAGGYTDTQYF	TGTGCCAGCAGTCTTATAGCGGGAGGGTACACAGATACGCAGTATTTT
-	TRBJ1-3	-	TRBV29-1	CSVSLGAGNTIYF	TGCAGCGTTTCATTGGGGGCTGGAAACACCATATATTTT
-	TRBJ2-7	-	TRBV6-1	CASSEGDWRSYEQYF	TGTGCCAGCAGTGAAGGTGATTGGCGCTCCTACGAGCAGTACTTC
-	TRBJ2-7	TRBD2	TRBV5-4	CATATSGSSYEQYF	TGTGCCACGGCTACTAGCGGGAGTTCCTACGAGCAGTACTTC
many	TRBJ1-3	-	TRBV4-1	CASSQAPPGNSGNTIYF	TGCGCCAGCAGCCAGGCCCCCCCCGGCAACTCTGGAAACACCATATATTTT
-	TRBJ1-2	-	TRBV5-8	CASSEVQGWDGYTF	TGTGCCAGCAGCGAGGTACAGGGATGGGATGGCTACACCTTC
-	TRBJ2-7	-	TRBV7-2	CASSPGSHSYEQYF	TGTGCCAGCAGCCCGGGATCCCACTCCTACGAGCAGTACTTC
-	TRBJ2-3	TRBD2	TRBV29-1	CSAPWAGEVTDTQYF	TGCAGCGCCCCATGGGCGGGAGAAGTCACAGATACGCAGTATTTT
-	TRBJ2-1	-	TRBV2	CASCEDRAIYNEQFF	TGTGCCAGCTGTGAGGACAGAGCTATCTACAATGAGCAGTTCTTC
-	TRBJ2-2	-	TRBV11-2	CASSLIRRRGSTGELFF	TGTGCCAGCAGCTTAATAAGAAGGAGGGGCTCGACCGGGGAGCTGTTTTTT
-	TRBJ2-7	TRBD1	TRBV30	CAWSVLWDRAPYEQYF	TGTGCCTGGAGTGTACTTTGGGACAGGGCTCCCTACGAGCAGTACTTC
once	TRBJ2-2	-	TRBV11-3	CASTLTTGNTGELFF	TGTGCCAGCACACTAACTACCGGGAACACCGGGGAGCTGTTTTTT
-	TRBJ1-2	-	TRBV6-5	CASSYSIESGYTF	TGTGCCAGCAGTTACTCGATCGAGTCTGGCTACACCTTC
-	TRBJ1-1	TRBD1	TRBV5-1	CASSLGSSTGVTEAFF	TGCGCCAGCAGCTTGGGAAGTAGCACAGGGGTCACTGAAGCTTTCTTT
-	TRBJ2-2	-	TRBV18	CASSPFRASGELFF	TGTGCCAGCTCACCTTTCAGGGCCTCCGGGGAGCTGTTTTTT
-	TRBJ1-5	-	TRBV2	CASTEADSSNQPQHF	TGTGCCAGCACGGAGGCAGACAGCAGCAATCAGCCCCAGCATTTT
-	TRBJ1-1	TRBD1	TRBV5-1	CASSFLQGQRTEAFF	TGCGCCAGCAGCTTCCTACAGGGGCAGCGGACTGAAGCTTTCTTT
few	TRBJ2-2	TRBD2	TRBV27	CASSSAGLAGERAGELFF	TGTGCCAGCAGTTCCGCGGGACTAGCGGGAGAGAGGGCCGGGGAGCTGTTTTTT
-	TRBJ2-2	TRBD1	TRBV7-8	CASSAPGQANTGELFF	TGTGCCAGCAGCGCTCCGGGACAGGCCAACACCGGGGAGCTGTTTTTT
-	TRBJ2-2	-	TRBV7-9	CASSLATGGDVTGELFF	TGTGCCAGCAGCTTAGCAACCGGGGGCGATGTCACCGGGGAGCTGTTTTTT
-	TRBJ2-2	-	TRBV15	CATSRDLAQGNTGELFF	TGTGCCACCAGCAGAGATCTGGCGCAGGGGAACACCGGGGAGCTGTTTTTT
few	TRBJ1-5	-	TRBV13	CASSLGGGSQPQHF	TGTGCCAGCAGCTTAGGGGGAGGGAGTCAGCCCCAGCATTTT
-	TRBJ1-4	-	TRBV28	CASSPTNEKLFF	TGTGCCAGCAGTCCAACTAATGAAAAACTGTTTTTT
-	TRBJ2-1	-	TRBV9	CASSQYRVTPGNEQFF	TGTGCCAGCAGCCAATATCGAGTAACCCCTGGGAATGAGCAGTTCTTC
-	TRBJ2-1	TRBD2	TRBV7-9	CASSPSAGSYNEQFF	TGTGCCAGCAGCCCTTCAGCGGGATCCTACAATGAGCAGTTCTTC
-	TRBJ2-7	TRBD1	TRBV29-1	CSVDLGQGAEQYF	TGCAGCGTTGACTTGGGACAGGGGGCCGAGCAGTACTTC
-	TRBJ2-1	-	TRBV15	CATSGSYYNEQFF	TGTGCCACCAGCGGTAGCTATTACAATGAGCAGTTCTTC
-	TRBJ1-2	TRBD1	TRBV27	CASSFSPTGVYGYTF	TGTGCCAGCAGTTTTTCCCCTACAGGGGTCTATGGCTACACCTTC
-	TRBJ2-7	-	TRBV5-1	CASSLGGVSPEQYF	TGCGCCAGCAGCTTGGGGGGGGTCTCACCCGAGCAGTACTTC
-	TRBJ2-1	-	TRBV5-1	CASSLGGSGRGDEQFF	TGCGCCAGCAGCTTGGGCGGGTCGGGGAGAGGAGATGAGCAGTTCTTC
-	TRBJ2-1	TRBD2	TRBV27	CASSPRTSGRGDHNEQFF	TGTGCCAGCAGTCCCCGGACTAGCGGGAGGGGGGATCACAATGAGCAGTTCTTC
-	TRBJ2-2	-	TRBV9	CASSPRVNTGELFF	TGTGCCAGCAGCCCCCGGGTGAACACCGGGGAGCTGTTTTTT